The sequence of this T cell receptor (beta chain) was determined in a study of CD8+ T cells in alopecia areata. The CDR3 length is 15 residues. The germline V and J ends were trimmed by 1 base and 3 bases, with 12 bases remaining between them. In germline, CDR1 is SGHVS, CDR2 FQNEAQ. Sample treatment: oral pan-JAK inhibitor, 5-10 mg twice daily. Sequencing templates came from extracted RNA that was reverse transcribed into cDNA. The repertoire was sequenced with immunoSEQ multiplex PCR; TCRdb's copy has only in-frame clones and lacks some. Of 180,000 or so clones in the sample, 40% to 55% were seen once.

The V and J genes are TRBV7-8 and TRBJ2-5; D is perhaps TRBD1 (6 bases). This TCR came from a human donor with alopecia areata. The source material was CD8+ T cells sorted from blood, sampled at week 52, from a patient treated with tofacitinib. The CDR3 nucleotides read TGTGCCAGCAGCTTAGGGACAGAGGGTGAAGAGACCCAGTACTTC. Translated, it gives CASSLGTEGEETQYF.